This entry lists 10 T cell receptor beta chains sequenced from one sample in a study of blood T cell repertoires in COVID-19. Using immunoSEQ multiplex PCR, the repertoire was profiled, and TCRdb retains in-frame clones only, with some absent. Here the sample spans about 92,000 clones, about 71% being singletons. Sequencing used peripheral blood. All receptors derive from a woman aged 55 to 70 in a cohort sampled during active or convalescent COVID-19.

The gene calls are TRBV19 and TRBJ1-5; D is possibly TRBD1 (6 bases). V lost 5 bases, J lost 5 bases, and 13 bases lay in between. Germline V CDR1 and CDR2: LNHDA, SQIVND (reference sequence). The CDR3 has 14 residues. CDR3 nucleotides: TGTGCCAGTAGTCTCCGGGACATATATCAGCCCCAGCATTTT. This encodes CASSLRDIYQPQHF.

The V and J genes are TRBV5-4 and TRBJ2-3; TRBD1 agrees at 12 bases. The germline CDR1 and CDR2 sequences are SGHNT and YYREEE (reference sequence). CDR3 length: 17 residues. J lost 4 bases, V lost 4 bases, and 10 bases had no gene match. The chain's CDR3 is CASSPGTGGRIADTQYF. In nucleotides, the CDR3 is TGTGCCAGCAGCCCCGGGACAGGGGGCCGGATTGCAGATACGCAGTATTTT. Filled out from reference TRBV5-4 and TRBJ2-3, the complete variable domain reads ETGVTQSPTHLIKTRGQQVTLRCSSQSGHNTVSWYQQALGQGPQFIFQYYREEENGRGNFPPRFSGLQFPNYSSELNVNALELDDSALYLCASSPGTGGRIADTQYFGPGTRLTVL.

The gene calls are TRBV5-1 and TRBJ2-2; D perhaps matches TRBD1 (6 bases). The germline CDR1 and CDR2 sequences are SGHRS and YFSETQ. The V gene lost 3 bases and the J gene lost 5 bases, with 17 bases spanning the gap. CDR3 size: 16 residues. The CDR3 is CASSWGQLVVTGELFF. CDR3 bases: TGCGCCAGCAGCTGGGGACAACTCGTCGTGACCGGGGAGCTGTTTTTT.

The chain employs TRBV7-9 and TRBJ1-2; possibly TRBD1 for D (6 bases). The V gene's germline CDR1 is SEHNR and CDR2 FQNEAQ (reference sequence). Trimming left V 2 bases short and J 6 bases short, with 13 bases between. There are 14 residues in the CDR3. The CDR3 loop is CASSLLGALDGYTF. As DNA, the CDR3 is TGTGCCAGCAGCTTACTGGGGGCGCTTGATGGCTACACCTTC.

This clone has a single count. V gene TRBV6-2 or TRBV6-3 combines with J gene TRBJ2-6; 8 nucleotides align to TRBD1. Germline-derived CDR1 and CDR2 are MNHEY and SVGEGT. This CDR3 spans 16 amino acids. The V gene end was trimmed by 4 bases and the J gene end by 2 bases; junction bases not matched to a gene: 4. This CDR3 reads CASSWTGSTGANVLTF. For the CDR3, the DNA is TGTGCCAGCAGTTGGACAGGGTCGACTGGGGCCAACGTCCTGACTTTC.

This CDR3 is CASSSGPRFRETQYF. For the CDR3, the DNA is TGTGCCAGCAGTTCTGGCCCTAGGTTCCGGGAGACCCAGTACTTC. V usage is TRBV5-4 and J usage is TRBJ2-5, with D unresolved. The CDR3 is 15 amino acids. The V gene lost 5 bases and the J gene lost 5 bases, with 19 bases spanning the gap. The germline gives CDR1 SGHNT, CDR2 YYREEE (reference sequence).

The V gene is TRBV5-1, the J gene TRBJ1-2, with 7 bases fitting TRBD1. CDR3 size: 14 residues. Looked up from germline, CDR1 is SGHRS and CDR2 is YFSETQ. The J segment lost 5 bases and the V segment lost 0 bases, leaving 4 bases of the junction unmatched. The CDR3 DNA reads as TGCGCCAGCAGCTTGGTGACAGGGAGTTATGGCTACACCTTC. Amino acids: CASSLVTGSYGYTF.

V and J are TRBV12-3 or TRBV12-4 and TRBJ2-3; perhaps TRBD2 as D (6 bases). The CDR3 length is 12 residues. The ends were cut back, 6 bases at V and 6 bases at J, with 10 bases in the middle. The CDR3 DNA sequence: TGTGCCAGCAGGGGGGGAGGTGATACGCAGTATTTT. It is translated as CASRGGGDTQYF.

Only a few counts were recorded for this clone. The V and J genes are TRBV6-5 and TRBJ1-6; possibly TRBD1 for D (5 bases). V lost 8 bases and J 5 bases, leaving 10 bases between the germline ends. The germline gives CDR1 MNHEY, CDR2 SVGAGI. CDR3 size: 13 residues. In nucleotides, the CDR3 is TGTGCCAGCCGGGACTTTAATAATTCACCCCTCCACTTT. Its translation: CASRDFNNSPLHF.

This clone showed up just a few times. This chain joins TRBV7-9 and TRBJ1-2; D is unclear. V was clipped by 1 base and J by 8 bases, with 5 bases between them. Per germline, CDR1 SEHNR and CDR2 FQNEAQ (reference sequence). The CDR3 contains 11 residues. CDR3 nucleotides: TGTGCCAGCAGCTTAGAGGAGGGCTACACCTTC. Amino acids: CASSLEEGYTF.